Described below is a single T cell receptor beta chain sequence and its context. Clones were read by immunoSEQ multiplex PCR, and TCRdb kept only the in-frame ones, dropping some. Of approximately 82,000 clones in the sample, 80% to 95% are singletons; the top ten hold approximately 0.3%. This sample was included in a study of technical replicates of blood from a few donors. The sequencing sample was made of T cells isolated from PBMCs. The receptor comes from a human donor in good health.

The CDR3 region is CASSHTTYLAEQYF. CDR3 bases: TGTGCCAGCAGCCATACGACATATCTAGCCGAGCAGTACTTC. The chain employs TRBV5-4 and TRBJ2-7; weak D call: TRBD2 (5 bases). Germline loops: CDR1 SGHNT, CDR2 YYREEE (reference sequence). V lost 4 bases, J lost 6 bases, and 17 bases lay in between. The CDR3 loop spans 14 amino acids.